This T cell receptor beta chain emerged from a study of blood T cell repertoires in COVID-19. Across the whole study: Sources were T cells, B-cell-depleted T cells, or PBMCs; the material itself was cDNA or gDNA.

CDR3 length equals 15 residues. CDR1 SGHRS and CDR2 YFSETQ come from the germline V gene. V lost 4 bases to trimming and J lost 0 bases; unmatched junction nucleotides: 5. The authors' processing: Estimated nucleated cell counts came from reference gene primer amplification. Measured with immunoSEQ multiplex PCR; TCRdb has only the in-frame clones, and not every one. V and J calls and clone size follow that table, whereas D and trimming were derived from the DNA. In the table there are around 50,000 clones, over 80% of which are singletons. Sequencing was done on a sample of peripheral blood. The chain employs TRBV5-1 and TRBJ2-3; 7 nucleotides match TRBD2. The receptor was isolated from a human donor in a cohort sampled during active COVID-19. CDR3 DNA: TGCGCCAGCAGCCGCACGGGAGGTAGCACAGATACGCAGTATTTT. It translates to CASSRTGGSTDTQYF.